Listed below are T cell receptor beta chains from one sample, sequenced in a study of PD-L1 blockade in urothelial cancer. Data came from immunoSEQ multiplex PCR; TCRdb stores just in-frame clones and leaves some out. The table shows approximately 63,000 clones, with roughly 77% occurring only once. The sequences come from PBMCs, collected around atezolizumab (anti-PD-L1) treatment. The receptors here all came from a man between 65 and 85 years old with urothelial cancer. Both conserved end residues are part of each CDR3. The D gene is left open where the match is weak. Clone size is shown for a subset of rows, as once, few, many or a class of expanded clone.

CDR3aa: CASSIAVSRDTQYF; CDR3nt: TGCGCCAGCAGCATCGCGGTTTCCAGAGATACGCAGTATTTT; abundance: NA; v_gene: TRBV5-1; d_gene: NA; j_gene: TRBJ2-3
CDR3aa: CASSLKTVNTEAFF; CDR3nt: TGTGCCAGTAGTCTGAAGACTGTGAACACTGAAGCTTTCTTT; abundance: NA; v_gene: TRBV19; d_gene: NA; j_gene: TRBJ1-1
CDR3aa: CASSDGQGDYGYTF; CDR3nt: TGTGCCAGCAGCGACGGACAGGGAGACTATGGCTACACCTTC; abundance: NA; v_gene: TRBV7-6; d_gene: TRBD1; j_gene: TRBJ1-2
CDR3aa: CASISSLGEGWFNEQFF; CDR3nt: TGTGCCAGCATCTCATCGCTTGGGGAGGGGTGGTTCAATGAGCAGTTCTTC; abundance: NA; v_gene: TRBV5-6; d_gene: TRBD2; j_gene: TRBJ2-1
CDR3aa: CASSLALEEGDTEAFF; CDR3nt: TGTGCCAGCAGCTTAGCTCTGGAAGAGGGGGACACTGAAGCTTTCTTT; abundance: NA; v_gene: TRBV7-9; d_gene: NA; j_gene: TRBJ1-1
CDR3aa: CAISVLRGGGETQYF; CDR3nt: TGTGCCATCAGTGTCCTAAGGGGGGGAGGAGAGACCCAGTACTTC; abundance: NA; v_gene: TRBV10-3; d_gene: NA; j_gene: TRBJ2-5
CDR3aa: CASSPFSGLSSYEQYF; CDR3nt: TGTGCCAGCTCACCGTTTAGCGGCCTGAGCTCCTACGAGCAGTACTTC; abundance: NA; v_gene: TRBV18; d_gene: NA; j_gene: TRBJ2-7
CDR3aa: CASSPQGNYGYTF; CDR3nt: TGTGCCAGCAGCCCTCAGGGGAACTATGGCTACACCTTC; abundance: NA; v_gene: TRBV27; d_gene: NA; j_gene: TRBJ1-2
CDR3aa: CASSSPGGQETQYF; CDR3nt: TGTGCCAGCAGCTCCCCAGGGGGCCAAGAGACCCAGTACTTC; abundance: NA; v_gene: TRBV7-9; d_gene: TRBD1; j_gene: TRBJ2-5
CDR3aa: CASSLEAEKGYSGNTIYF; CDR3nt: TGTGCCAGCAGCTTAGAAGCGGAAAAGGGCTACTCTGGAAACACCATATATTTT; abundance: NA; v_gene: TRBV7-6; d_gene: NA; j_gene: TRBJ1-3
CDR3aa: CSVEGSNDDTEAFF; CDR3nt: TGCAGCGTTGAAGGGAGCAATGACGACACTGAAGCTTTCTTT; abundance: few; v_gene: TRBV29-1; d_gene: NA; j_gene: TRBJ1-1
CDR3aa: CASSLSMNTEAFF; CDR3nt: TGCGCCAGCAGCCTGAGCATGAACACTGAAGCTTTCTTT; abundance: few; v_gene: TRBV4-3; d_gene: NA; j_gene: TRBJ1-1
CDR3aa: CASSQDYDREQPQHF; CDR3nt: TGCGCCAGCAGCCAAGATTACGACAGGGAGCAGCCCCAGCATTTT; abundance: once; v_gene: TRBV4-3; d_gene: TRBD1; j_gene: TRBJ1-5
CDR3aa: CASSQERQASGMNEQYF; CDR3nt: TGTGCCAGCAGCCAAGAACGTCAGGCTAGCGGGATGAACGAGCAGTACTTC; abundance: many; v_gene: TRBV4-2; d_gene: TRBD2; j_gene: TRBJ2-7
CDR3aa: CASRRQEQFF; CDR3nt: TGTGCCAGCAGACGACAGGAGCAGTTCTTC; abundance: NA; v_gene: TRBV7-9; d_gene: NA; j_gene: TRBJ2-1
CDR3aa: CASSPWTSGKDIGELFF; CDR3nt: TGTGCCAGTAGTCCCTGGACTAGCGGGAAAGATATCGGGGAGCTGTTTTTT; abundance: NA; v_gene: TRBV19; d_gene: TRBD2; j_gene: TRBJ2-2
CDR3aa: CASSLGLAGGTDTQYF; CDR3nt: TGTGCCAGCAGCTTAGGGTTAGCGGGAGGGACAGATACGCAGTATTTT; abundance: NA; v_gene: TRBV11-2; d_gene: TRBD2; j_gene: TRBJ2-3
CDR3aa: CASSDRQDTEAFF; CDR3nt: TGTGCCAGCAGTGACAGACAGGACACTGAAGCTTTCTTT; abundance: few; v_gene: TRBV25-1; d_gene: NA; j_gene: TRBJ1-1
CDR3aa: CASSLGGQGDPEQYF; CDR3nt: TGTGCCAGCAGCTTAGGGGGACAGGGGGACCCCGAGCAGTACTTC; abundance: NA; v_gene: TRBV13; d_gene: TRBD1; j_gene: TRBJ2-7
CDR3aa: CASRGSSVYEANYGYTF; CDR3nt: TGTGCCAGCAGGGGCTCCTCCGTTTATGAAGCTAACTATGGCTACACCTTC; abundance: NA; v_gene: TRBV5-5; d_gene: NA; j_gene: TRBJ1-2
CDR3aa: CASSLDFGGDGQETQYF; CDR3nt: TGCGCCAGCAGCTTGGATTTTGGGGGGGATGGCCAAGAGACCCAGTACTTC; abundance: NA; v_gene: TRBV5-1; d_gene: TRBD2; j_gene: TRBJ2-5
CDR3aa: CASSPLGTGNTEAFF; CDR3nt: TGTGCCAGCAGTCCCCTCGGGACAGGGAACACTGAAGCTTTCTTT; abundance: NA; v_gene: TRBV27; d_gene: TRBD1; j_gene: TRBJ1-1
CDR3aa: CAWSASGQGYSGANVLTF; CDR3nt: TGTGCCTGGAGTGCCTCGGGACAGGGGTACTCTGGGGCCAACGTCCTGACTTTC; abundance: NA; v_gene: TRBV30; d_gene: TRBD1; j_gene: TRBJ2-6
CDR3aa: CASSPRVGSYEQYF; CDR3nt: TGTGCCAGCAGCCCCAGGGTGGGTTCCTACGAGCAGTACTTC; abundance: NA; v_gene: TRBV7-9; d_gene: NA; j_gene: TRBJ2-7
CDR3aa: CASTRGGVDEKLFF; CDR3nt: TGTGCCAGCACCCGAGGGGGGGTGGATGAAAAACTGTTTTTT; abundance: NA; v_gene: TRBV2; d_gene: NA; j_gene: TRBJ1-4
CDR3aa: CASSWAVSPYEQYF; CDR3nt: TGTGCCAGCAGTTGGGCAGTCTCACCCTACGAGCAGTACTTC; abundance: NA; v_gene: TRBV28; d_gene: NA; j_gene: TRBJ2-7
CDR3aa: CASSDRMNTEAFF; CDR3nt: TGCGCCAGCAGCGACAGAATGAACACTGAAGCTTTCTTT; abundance: once; v_gene: TRBV5-1; d_gene: NA; j_gene: TRBJ1-1
CDR3aa: CASSPPGLADRSIHEQYF; CDR3nt: TGTGCCAGCAGCCCACCGGGACTAGCGGACAGATCTATCCACGAGCAGTACTTC; abundance: NA; v_gene: TRBV7-8; d_gene: TRBD2; j_gene: TRBJ2-7
CDR3aa: CASSPGWGRDGYTF; CDR3nt: TGCGCCAGCAGCCCGGGCTGGGGGCGAGATGGCTACACCTTC; abundance: NA; v_gene: TRBV5-1; d_gene: NA; j_gene: TRBJ1-2
CDR3aa: CASSVSGRGQETQYF; CDR3nt: TGTGCCAGCAGCGTTAGCGGGAGGGGTCAAGAGACCCAGTACTTC; abundance: NA; v_gene: TRBV9; d_gene: TRBD2; j_gene: TRBJ2-5
CDR3aa: CASSTLAGGEDTQYF; CDR3nt: TGTGCCAGCAGCACTCTAGCGGGAGGAGAAGATACGCAGTATTTT; abundance: NA; v_gene: TRBV5-5; d_gene: TRBD2; j_gene: TRBJ2-3